This paragraph reports one TCR beta chain. No antigen is known for it. Sequencing relied on a cDNA template that was reverse transcribed from extracted RNA. Sequencing was performed with immunoSEQ multiplex PCR; in TCRdb, only in-frame clones are kept and a portion is missing. The sample consists of tens of thousands of clones, around three fifths of them appearing once. This entry is derived from a study of CD8+ T cells in alopecia areata. Notes on the study in general: Affected scalp, especially in alopecia totalis/universalis, had a higher clonality than normal scalp did. Unlike in mice, where it was clearer, TCR sharing across patients was less clear, possibly HLA-related.

From germline, CDR1 is SEHNR and CDR2 FQNEAQ (reference sequence). V shed 5 bases and J shed 7 bases, with 14 bases lying between them. The CDR3 has 14 residues. Collected material from alopecia areata patients comprised lesional scalp punch biopsies and peripheral blood. The sequenced sample consisted of NKG2D-high CD8+ T cells sorted from blood. V usage is TRBV7-9 and J usage is TRBJ1-4, with D unclear. The clonotype comes from a human donor with alopecia areata. This chain's CDR3 is CASSRVGAGEKLFF. CDR3 DNA sequence: TGTGCCAGCAGCAGAGTTGGTGCCGGTGAAAAACTGTTTTTT.